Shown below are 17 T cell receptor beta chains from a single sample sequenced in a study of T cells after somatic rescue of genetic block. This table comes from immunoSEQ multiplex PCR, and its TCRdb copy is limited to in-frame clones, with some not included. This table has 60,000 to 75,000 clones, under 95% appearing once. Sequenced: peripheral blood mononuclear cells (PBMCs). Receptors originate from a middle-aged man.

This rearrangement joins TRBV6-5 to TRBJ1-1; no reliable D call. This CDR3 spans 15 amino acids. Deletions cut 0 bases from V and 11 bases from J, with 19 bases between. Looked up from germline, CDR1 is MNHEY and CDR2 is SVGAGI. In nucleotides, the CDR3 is TGTGCCAGCAGTTACTCGAGCCCCCAGGAGGGTAAGGCTTTCTTT. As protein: CASSYSSPQEGKAFF.

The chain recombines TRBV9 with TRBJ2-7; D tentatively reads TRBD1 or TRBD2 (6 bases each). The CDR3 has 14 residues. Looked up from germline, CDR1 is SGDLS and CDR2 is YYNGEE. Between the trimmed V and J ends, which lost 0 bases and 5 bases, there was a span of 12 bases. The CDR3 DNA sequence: TGTGCCAGCAGCGTAGGTTCAGGGGAGGACGAGCAGTACTTC. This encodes CASSVGSGEDEQYF.

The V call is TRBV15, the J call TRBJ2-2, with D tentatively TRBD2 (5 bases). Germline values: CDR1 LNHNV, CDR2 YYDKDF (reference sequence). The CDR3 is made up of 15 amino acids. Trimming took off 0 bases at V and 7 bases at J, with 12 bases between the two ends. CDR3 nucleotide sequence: TGTGCCACCAGCAGAGATCGACTACCGAGCGGGGAGCTGTTTTTT. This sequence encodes CATSRDRLPSGELFF.

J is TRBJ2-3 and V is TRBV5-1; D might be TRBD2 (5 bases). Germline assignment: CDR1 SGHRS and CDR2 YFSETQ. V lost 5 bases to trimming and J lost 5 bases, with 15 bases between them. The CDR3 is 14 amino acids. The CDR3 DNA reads TGCGCCAGCAGGCTGGGGTCCGGGGAAGATACGCAGTATTTT. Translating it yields CASRLGSGEDTQYF.

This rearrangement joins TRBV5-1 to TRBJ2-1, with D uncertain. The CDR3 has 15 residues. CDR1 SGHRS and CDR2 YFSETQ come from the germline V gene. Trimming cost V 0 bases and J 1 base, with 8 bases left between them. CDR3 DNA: TGCGCCAGCAGCTTGGTGGCATCGTCCTACAATGAGCAGTTCTTC. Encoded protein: CASSLVASSYNEQFF.

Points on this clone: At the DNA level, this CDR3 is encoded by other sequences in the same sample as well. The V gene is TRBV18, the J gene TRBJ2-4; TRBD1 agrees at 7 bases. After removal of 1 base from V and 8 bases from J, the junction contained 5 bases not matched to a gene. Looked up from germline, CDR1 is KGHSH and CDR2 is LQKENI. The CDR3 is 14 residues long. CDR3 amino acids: CASSPRGQGDIQYF. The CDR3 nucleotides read TGTGCCAGCTCACCACGGGGGCAGGGGGACATTCAGTACTTC.

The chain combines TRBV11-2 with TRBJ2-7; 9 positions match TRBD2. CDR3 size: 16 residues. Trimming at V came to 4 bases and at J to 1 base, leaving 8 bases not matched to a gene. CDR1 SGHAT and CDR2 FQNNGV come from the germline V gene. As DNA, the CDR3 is TGTGCCAGCAGCTCGAATAGCGGGAGAAAATCCTACGAGCAGTACTTC. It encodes CASSSNSGRKSYEQYF.

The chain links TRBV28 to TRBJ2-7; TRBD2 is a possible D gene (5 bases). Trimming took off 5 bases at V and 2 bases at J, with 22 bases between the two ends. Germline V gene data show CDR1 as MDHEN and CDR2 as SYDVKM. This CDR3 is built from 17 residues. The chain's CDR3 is CASSVSGGRGHPYEQYF. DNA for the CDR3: TGTGCCAGCAGTGTCTCCGGTGGTCGAGGGCACCCCTACGAGCAGTACTTC.

In DNA form, the CDR3 reads TGTGCCAGCTCACCGATCAGGGAGGTTAACTATGGCTACACCTTC. Protein product: CASSPIREVNYGYTF. This chain links TRBV18 with TRBJ1-2, with D maybe TRBD1 (5 bases). The CDR3 has 15 amino acids. Trimming cost V 3 bases and J 1 base, with 12 bases left between them. Germline assignment: CDR1 KGHSH and CDR2 LQKENI. The full variable domain, its missing parts supplied by reference TRBV18 and TRBJ1-2, is NAGVMQNPRHLVRRRGQEARLRCSPMKGHSHVYWYRQLPEEGLKFMVYLQKENIIDESGMPKERFSAEFPKEGPSILRIQQVVRGDSAAYFCASSPIREVNYGYTFGSGTRLTVV.

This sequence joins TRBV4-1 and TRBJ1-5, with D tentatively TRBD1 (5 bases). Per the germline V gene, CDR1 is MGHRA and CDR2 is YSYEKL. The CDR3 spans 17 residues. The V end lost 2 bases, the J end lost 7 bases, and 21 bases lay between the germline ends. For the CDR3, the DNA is TGCGCCAGCAGCCAAAGAGGGTACGGGGGAGGAGAGCAGCCCCAGCATTTT. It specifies CASSQRGYGGGEQPQHF.

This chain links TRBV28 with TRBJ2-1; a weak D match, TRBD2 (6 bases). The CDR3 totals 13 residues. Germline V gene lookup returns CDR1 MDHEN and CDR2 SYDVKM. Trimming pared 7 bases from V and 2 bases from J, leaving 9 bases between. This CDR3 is CASNSGTYNEQFF. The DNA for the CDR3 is TGTGCCAGCAATAGCGGAACCTACAATGAGCAGTTCTTC. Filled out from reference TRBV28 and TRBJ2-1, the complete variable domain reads DVKVTQSSRYLVKRTGEKVFLECVQDMDHENMFWYRQDPGLGLRLIYFSYDVKMKEKGDIPEGYSVSREKKERFSLILESASTNQTSMYLCASNSGTYNEQFFGPGTRLTVL.

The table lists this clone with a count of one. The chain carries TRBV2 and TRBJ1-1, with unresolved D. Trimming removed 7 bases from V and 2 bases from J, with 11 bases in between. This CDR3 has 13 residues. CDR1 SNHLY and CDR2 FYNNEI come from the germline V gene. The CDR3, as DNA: TGTGCCAGCACTTACCAGCCCAACACTGAAGCTTTCTTT. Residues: CASTYQPNTEAFF.

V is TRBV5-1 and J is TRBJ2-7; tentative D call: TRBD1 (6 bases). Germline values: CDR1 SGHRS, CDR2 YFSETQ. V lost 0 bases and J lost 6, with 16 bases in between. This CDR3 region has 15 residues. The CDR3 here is CASSLEGRGRGEQYF. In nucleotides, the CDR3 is TGCGCCAGCAGCTTGGAAGGCAGGGGACGAGGCGAGCAGTACTTC. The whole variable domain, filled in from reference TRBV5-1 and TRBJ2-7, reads KAGVTQTPRYLIKTRGQQVTLSCSPISGHRSVSWYQQTPGQGLQFLFEYFSETQRNKGNFPGRFSGRQFSNSRSEMNVSTLELGDSALYLCASSLEGRGRGEQYFGPGTRLTVT.

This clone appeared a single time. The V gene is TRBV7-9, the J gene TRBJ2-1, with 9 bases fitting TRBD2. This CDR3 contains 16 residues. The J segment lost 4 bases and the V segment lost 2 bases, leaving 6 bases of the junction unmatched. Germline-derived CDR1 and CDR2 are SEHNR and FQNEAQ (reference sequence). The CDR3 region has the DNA TGTGCCAGCAGCTTATTGAGCGGGAGGACGTACAATGAGCAGTTCTTC. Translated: CASSLLSGRTYNEQFF.

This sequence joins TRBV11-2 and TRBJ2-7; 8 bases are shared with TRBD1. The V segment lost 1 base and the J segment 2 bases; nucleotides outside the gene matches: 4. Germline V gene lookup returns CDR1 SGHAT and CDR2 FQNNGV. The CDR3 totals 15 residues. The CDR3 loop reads CASSLAAGGPYEQYF. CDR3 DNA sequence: TGTGCCAGCAGCTTAGCGGCAGGGGGCCCCTACGAGCAGTACTTC.

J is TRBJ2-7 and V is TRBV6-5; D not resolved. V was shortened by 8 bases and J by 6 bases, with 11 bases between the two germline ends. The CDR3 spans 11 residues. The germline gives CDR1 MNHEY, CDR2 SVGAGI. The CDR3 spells CASHRNGEQYF. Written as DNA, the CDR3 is TGTGCCAGCCACCGGAATGGCGAGCAGTACTTC.

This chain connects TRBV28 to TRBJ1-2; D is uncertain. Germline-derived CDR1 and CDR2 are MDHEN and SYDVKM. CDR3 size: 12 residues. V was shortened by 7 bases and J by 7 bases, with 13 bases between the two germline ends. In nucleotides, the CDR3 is TGTGCCAGCACCGCACCGAGTCCTGGCTACACCTTC. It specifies CASTAPSPGYTF.